This TCR beta chain was retrieved from a study of T cell repertoires in cytomegalovirus infection. Study context: CMV infection and matching HLA type were both indicated by public TCR beta signatures. Points from the study as a whole: Frequencies of public TCR beta families were cumulated, and this identified carriers of CMV plus the relevant HLA.

TCRdb re-derived calls from the reads in MiXCR, one entry per CDR3 protein. The table records around 180,000 distinct CDR3 sequences, 28% of them present only once. This clonotype was seen a handful of times. What it binds is not known. This CDR3 comprises 13 residues. Germline V CDR1 and CDR2: SGHTA, FQGTGA. With 5 bases removed from V and 5 bases from J, the gap between germline ends came to 13 bases. The chain joins TRBV7-3 to TRBJ2-7; D uncertain. The sequenced material came from PBMCs. This TCR derives from a human donor in good health (CMV status not recorded). Some clones in this sample may be carry-over from other donors' samples. Here the CDR3 reads CASSAGRFNEQYF. The CDR3 nucleotides are TGTGCCAGCAGCGCCGGTAGATTCAACGAGCAGTACTTC.